The present entry profiles one T cell receptor (beta chain) with its context. Antigen: not known. J was trimmed by 2 bases and V by 5 bases; bases with no gene match: 16. Germline CDR1 KGHDR, CDR2 SFDVKD. The CDR3 has 19 residues. Sequencing used immunoSEQ multiplex PCR; TCRdb keeps in-frame clones, though not all of them. The sample lists roughly 65,000 clones; approximately 91% were seen once. This sample stems from a study of T cell responses to AZD1222 COVID-19 vaccine. The wider study: Pooled together were second doses at about 4 or about 12 weeks. Findings of the study overall: The donor group comprised mostly white British people and more females; the analysis possibly underestimated clonal diversity. Vaccine-related CD4 TCRs covered spike, predominating at 160-218 and 743-854. AZD1222 recipients seropositive at baseline numbered only 5 or 6.

The chain employs TRBV24-1 and TRBJ2-5, with 10 bases identical to TRBD2. Sequencing used peripheral blood, obtained on day 0 of AZD1222 vaccination. The clonotype was recovered from an adult in good health. CDR3 in DNA: TGTGCCACCAGTGCGAAGAGCGGGAGGGCCCTCCCCGAACAAGAGACCCAGTACTTC. Its protein is CATSAKSGRALPEQETQYF.